This T cell receptor (beta chain) comes out of a study of T cell responses to AZD1222 COVID-19 vaccine. Study results and caveats: The study sampled repertoires only after the peak T cell response. At 160-218 and 743-854, vaccine-associated CD4 TCRs were dominant, and they spanned spike.

Assay used: immunoSEQ multiplex PCR; TCRdb lists only in-frame clones, some missing. The table has around 100,000 clones, around 94% seen once. For this clone: Its antigen is unidentified.

Germline assignment: CDR1 SGHTA and CDR2 FQGTGA. V was pared by 0 bases and J by 0 bases, with 3 bases between. This CDR3 spans 15 amino acids. The chain combines TRBV7-3 with TRBJ2-6; D is unclear. The clonotype comes from an adult in good health. Sample: peripheral blood, taken on day 0 of AZD1222 vaccination. In nucleotides, the CDR3 is TGTGCCAGCAGCTTAACGCGCTCTGGGGCCAACGTCCTGACTTTC. Translation gives CASSLTRSGANVLTF.